The 31 T cell receptor beta chains in this list originate from one sample, sequenced in a study of identical twins. TCRdb processed the 5' RACE reads anew with MiXCR; each CDR3 protein has one entry. Among 640,000 or so distinct CDR3 sequences listed, approximately 6.1% were seen once. Material for sequencing was naive T cells sorted from blood. The receptors stem from a young man in good health.

This clonotype was counted only a few times. V usage is TRBV6-5 and J usage is TRBJ1-1, with no clear D. V was shortened by 0 bases and J by 0 bases, with 5 bases between the two germline ends. Germline-derived CDR1 and CDR2 are MNHEY and SVGAGI. The CDR3 runs 14 residues. Here the CDR3 DNA reads TGTGCCAGCAGTTACTCCAGTATGAACACTGAAGCTTTCTTT. Translation gives CASSYSSMNTEAFF.

The chain employs TRBV12-3 or TRBV12-4 and TRBJ2-3; tentatively, D is TRBD1 (6 bases). This CDR3 has 15 amino acids. Trimming pared 3 bases from V and 1 base from J, leaving 11 bases between. This CDR3 reads CASSFGRGGTDTQYF. CDR3 nucleotides: TGTGCCAGCAGTTTTGGCAGGGGAGGCACAGATACGCAGTATTTT.

This clonotype was counted only a few times. The chain's CDR3 is CASRLAGGSSYEQYF. Written as DNA, the CDR3 is TGTGCCAGCAGACTAGCGGGAGGGAGCTCCTACGAGCAGTACTTC. The chain joins TRBV4-2 to TRBJ2-7; TRBD2 matches at 13 bases. With 6 bases clipped from V and 0 bases from J, the junction kept 2 bases outside the gene matches. Germline values: CDR1 LGHNA, CDR2 YNFKEQ. The CDR3 loop spans 15 amino acids.

J is TRBJ2-2 and V is TRBV27; D is possibly TRBD1 (6 bases). Trimming took off 2 bases at V and 4 bases at J, with 11 bases between the two ends. CDR1 and CDR2 (germline): MNHEY, SMNVEV (reference sequence). The CDR3 is made up of 15 amino acids. The CDR3 protein is CASSLSLGGTGELFF. In DNA, the CDR3 is TGTGCCAGCAGTTTAAGTCTAGGGGGCACCGGGGAGCTGTTTTTT.

This clonotype was found many times. The chain combines TRBV20-1 with TRBJ2-1; weak D call: TRBD1 (6 bases). CDR3 length: 15 amino acids. The V end lost 3 bases, the J end lost 4 bases, and 16 bases lay between the germline ends. Germline-derived CDR1 and CDR2 are DFQATT and SNEGSKA (reference sequence). In DNA form, the CDR3 reads TGCAGTGCTAGGTCAGGGGTTGAGGTGTACAATGAGCAGTTCTTC. Translated: CSARSGVEVYNEQFF.

This clonotype has a count of ten or more. The V call is TRBV5-4, the J call TRBJ2-1, with 13 bases fitting TRBD2. The length of the CDR3 is 16 residues. Germline CDR1 and CDR2: SGHNT and YYREEE (reference sequence). After removal of 1 base from V and 4 bases from J, the junction contained 2 bases not matched to a gene. The DNA of the CDR3 is TGTGCCAGCAGCTTGACTAGCGGGAGGGCTTACAATGAGCAGTTCTTC. Residues: CASSLTSGRAYNEQFF.

The chain combines TRBV4-1 with TRBJ2-3, with 7 bases aligning to TRBD1. The ends lost 1 base at V and 4 bases at J; junction bases unmatched: 11. The CDR3 is made up of 17 amino acids. CDR1 and CDR2 (germline): MGHRA, YSYEKL. The CDR3 sequence is CASSQAQGGYHSDTQYF. The CDR3 DNA reads as TGCGCCAGCAGCCAAGCTCAAGGGGGCTATCATTCAGATACGCAGTATTTT.

This chain joins TRBV27 and TRBJ2-2; 8 bases are shared with TRBD2. The V gene end was trimmed by 8 bases and the J gene end by 4 bases; junction bases not matched to a gene: 12. Germline CDR1 reads MNHEY; CDR2 reads SMNVEV (reference sequence). The CDR3 is 16 residues long. CDR3 bases: TGTGCCAGCCGGGGGGGCGGGAGTCGTGGCACCGGGGAGCTGTTTTTT. Its translation is CASRGGGSRGTGELFF.

Ten or more counts support this clonotype. The gene calls are TRBV12-3 or TRBV12-4 and TRBJ2-7; D gene uncertain. The V and J ends lost 7 bases and 5 bases respectively, with 21 bases between them. This CDR3 contains 15 residues. CDR3 sequence reads: CASTHPVGNEDEQYV. The CDR3 DNA reads as TGTGCCAGCACCCACCCTGTAGGCAATGAGGACGAGCAGTACGTC.

This clonotype has a count of ten or more. V gene TRBV12-3 or TRBV12-4 combines with J gene TRBJ2-1, with D perhaps matching TRBD2 (6 bases). V lost 3 bases and J 7 bases, leaving 16 bases between the germline ends. The CDR3 consists of 15 residues. The CDR3 DNA sequence: TGTGCCAGCAGTTTGTCCACGGCTAGCGTTAATGAGCAGTTCTTC. This encodes CASSLSTASVNEQFF.

This clonotype appeared many times. The chain joins TRBV12-3 or TRBV12-4 to TRBJ2-7; D gene unclear. The CDR3 contains 12 residues. Trimming removed 6 bases from V and 5 bases from J, with 11 bases in between. The CDR3: CASSLAGDEQYF. The CDR3 DNA reads as TGTGCCAGCAGCTTGGCCGGAGACGAGCAGTACTTC.

This clonotype was recorded a few times. CDR3 sequence reads: CASRDLATSTDTQYF. DNA of the CDR3: TGTGCCAGCAGAGACCTAGCGACTAGCACAGATACGCAGTATTTT. The chain uses TRBV28 and TRBJ2-3; maybe TRBD2 (6 bases). Trimming cost V 6 bases and J 0 bases, with 13 bases left between them. Germline assignment: CDR1 MDHEN and CDR2 SYDVKM. The CDR3 is 15 residues long.

This clonotype was seen ten or more times. The CDR3 loop is CASSQGLEPPTQYF. The CDR3 nucleotides are TGCGCCAGCAGCCAAGGCCTCGAACCTCCTACGCAGTATTTT. The rearrangement joins TRBV4-3 to TRBJ2-3; D remains unclear. The germline V gene encodes CDR1 LGHNA and CDR2 YSLEER. V lost 1 base and J lost 8, with 13 bases in between. This CDR3 region has 14 residues.

This clonotype was detected a few times. The gene calls are TRBV12-3 or TRBV12-4 and TRBJ1-2; 8 bases map to TRBD1. The CDR3 extends over 15 amino acids. J gave up 4 bases and V 3 bases, and 7 bases lay outside the gene matches. CDR3 region: CASSFGGQASYGYTF. The CDR3 DNA is TGTGCCAGCAGTTTTGGGGGACAGGCCTCCTATGGCTACACCTTC.

There are a few counts of this clonotype. This chain joins TRBV6-1 and TRBJ1-1, with a weak D call TRBD1 (5 bases). This CDR3 comprises 10 residues. V lost 11 bases and J lost 6, with 10 bases in between. Germline V CDR1 and CDR2: MNHNS, SASEGT. The CDR3 nucleotides read TGTGCCTGCGGGGGGGCTGAAGCTTTCTTT. Translated, it gives CACGGAEAFF.

The chain combines TRBV6-5 with TRBJ2-7, with D hard to call. V dropped 0 bases and J dropped 3 bases, with 15 bases sitting between them. The CDR3 covers 16 residues. Germline loops: CDR1 MNHEY, CDR2 SVGAGI. DNA of the CDR3: TGTGCCAGCAGTTACTCTTCATTAGGCAGAGACTACGAGCAGTACGTC. This translates into CASSYSSLGRDYEQYV.

This clonotype was picked up many times. This sequence joins TRBV4-3 and TRBJ2-2; tentatively, D is TRBD2 (6 bases). V gave up 4 bases and J gave up 0 bases, with 12 bases separating them. CDR1 and CDR2 (germline): LGHNA, YSLEER. The CDR3 sequence is 16 residues long. This CDR3 is CASSLAGLANTGELFF. The CDR3 DNA reads as TGCGCCAGCAGCCTGGCGGGACTTGCGAACACCGGGGAGCTGTTTTTT.

At least ten counts were recorded for this clonotype. V gene TRBV24-1 combines with J gene TRBJ1-2; no definite D call. CDR1 KGHDR and CDR2 SFDVKD come from the germline V gene. The CDR3 has 13 amino acids. The V and J ends lost 5 bases and 7 bases respectively, with 13 bases between them. The CDR3 loop reads CATSGTPDGGYTF. Written as DNA, the CDR3 is TGTGCCACCAGTGGGACGCCTGACGGTGGCTACACCTTC.

The J gene is TRBJ2-7, the V gene TRBV19, with D possibly being TRBD2 (6 bases). The CDR3 extends over 20 amino acids. With 3 bases removed from V and 0 bases from J, the gap between germline ends came to 27 bases. Per germline, CDR1 LNHDA and CDR2 SQIVND (reference sequence). The CDR3 protein is CASSIRLRAERGLISYEQYF. In DNA, the CDR3 is TGTGCCAGTAGTATCCGACTGAGGGCAGAGAGGGGACTGATCTCCTACGAGCAGTACTTC. The full variable domain, in which reference TRBV19 and TRBJ2-7 provide the parts outside the CDR3, is DGGITQSPKYLFRKEGQNVTLSCEQNLNHDAMYWYRQDPGQGLRLIYYSQIVNDFQKGDIAEGYSVSREKKESFPLTVTSAQKNPTAFYLCASSIRLRAERGLISYEQYFGPGTRLTVT.

This chain links TRBV19 with TRBJ2-7, with D unclear. Trimming removed 2 bases at V and 0 bases at J, with 8 bases between. CDR1 is LNHDA, CDR2 SQIVND, per germline (reference sequence). The CDR3 loop spans 14 amino acids. The CDR3 is CASSITVSSYEQYV. The CDR3 nucleotides read TGTGCCAGTAGTATAACCGTGAGCTCCTACGAGCAGTACGTC.

This clonotype was recorded many times. V and J are TRBV12-3 or TRBV12-4 and TRBJ1-2; possibly TRBD1 for D (6 bases). The CDR3 has 13 residues. V was cut by 5 bases and J by 4 bases, with 11 bases left in between. The CDR3 is CASSPGDRYGYTF. The CDR3 coding sequence is TGTGCCAGCAGTCCAGGGGACCGCTATGGCTACACCTTC.

This clonotype was recorded a few times. V usage is TRBV29-1 and J usage is TRBJ2-7; no clear D gene. Looked up from germline, CDR1 is SQVTM and CDR2 is ANQGSEA. The CDR3 runs 15 residues. Trimming shortened V by 2 bases and J by 1 base, and 15 bases separated the two germline ends. The DNA for the CDR3 is TGCAGCGTTGAATGCCCACAGCGAAATTCCTACGAGCAGTACGTC. Translation gives CSVECPQRNSYEQYV.

On this clonotype itself: A much more abundant neighbour one base away suggests this may be a read error. V is TRBV24-1 and J is TRBJ2-6, with 7 bases that match TRBD1. Germline lookup yields CDR1 KGHDR and CDR2 SFDVKD. The CDR3 extends over 16 amino acids. Trimming removed 4 bases from V and 2 bases from J; junction bases left unmatched: 4. CDR3 loop: CATSDPTGAGANVLTF. As DNA, the CDR3 is TGTGCCACCAGTGACCCCACAGGGGCTGGGGCCAACGTCCTGACTTTC.

The V gene is TRBV27, the J gene TRBJ2-7; 7 nucleotides line up with TRBD1. With V trimmed by 9 bases and J by 2 bases, 7 bases remained unmatched. The CDR3 is 13 amino acids. Germline V gene data show CDR1 as MNHEY and CDR2 as SMNVEV (reference sequence). The CDR3 region is CARHRDRAYEQYF. Here the CDR3 DNA reads TGTGCCAGACACCGGGACAGAGCCTACGAGCAGTACTTC.

This clonotype was seen repeatedly, ten times or more. The V and J genes are TRBV15 and TRBJ2-5; 7 positions match TRBD2. Trimming cost V 0 bases and J 2 bases; bases outside gene matches: 9. The V gene's germline CDR1 is LNHNV and CDR2 YYDKDF (reference sequence). The CDR3 contains 17 residues. The CDR3 nucleotides read TGTGCCACCAGCAGAGAGTCAAGCGGGACGGGGCAAGAGACCCAGTACTTC. Its translation is CATSRESSGTGQETQYF.

The rearrangement uses TRBV7-6 and TRBJ2-1; 12 bases are shared with TRBD1. The CDR3 is 19 residues long. CDR1 SGHVS and CDR2 FNYEAQ come from the germline V gene. V was clipped by 3 bases and J by 6 bases; unmatched bases: 15. The CDR3 nucleotides read TGTGCCAGCAGCTTCTTTGACCCCATTCCGGGACAGGGGGCCAATGAGCAGTTCTTC. This sequence encodes CASSFFDPIPGQGANEQFF.

This clonotype was picked up many times. This chain joins TRBV12-3 or TRBV12-4 and TRBJ2-1; TRBD2 matches 7 bases. The ends lost 3 bases at V and 8 bases at J; junction bases unmatched: 7. CDR3 length: 14 amino acids. CDR3 loop: CASSLREGPHEQFF. The CDR3 DNA follows: TGTGCCAGCAGTTTGAGGGAGGGCCCCCATGAGCAGTTCTTC.

This clonotype was counted many times. The chain is built from TRBV12-3 or TRBV12-4 and TRBJ2-2; 8 bases are shared with TRBD2. This CDR3 contains 13 residues. The junction had 1 base not matched to a gene; V was cut back by 3 bases and J by 7 bases. CDR3 coding DNA: TGTGCCAGCAGTTTTGGGACTAGCGGGGAGCTGTTTTTT. Its translation: CASSFGTSGELFF.

A note on this clonotype: At one of its ends the junction is not consistent with the germline gene, which may arise from a read error. This chain links TRBV7-2 with TRBJ2-5; 11 positions agree with TRBD2. The CDR3 spans 15 residues. Germline CDR1 reads SGHTA; CDR2 reads FQGNSA. CDR3 in amino acids: CASSLAGGHGETQYF. The CDR3 coding sequence is TGTGCCAGCAGTTTAGCGGGAGGGCACGGAGAGACCCAGTACTTC.

This rearrangement joins TRBV3-1 to TRBJ2-7; no reliable D call. CDR1 and CDR2 from the germline V gene are LGHDT and YNNKEL (reference sequence). This CDR3 contains 14 residues. Trimming removed 0 bases from V and 1 base from J, with 7 bases in between. The CDR3 sequence is CASSQDIRSYEQYF. CDR3 DNA: TGTGCCAGCAGCCAAGATATCCGATCCTACGAGCAGTACTTC.

Comment on this clonotype: A much larger clone differs by one base, so this may be a read error. V gene TRBV19 combines with J gene TRBJ2-5; a weak D match, TRBD1 (7 bases). The CDR3 loop spans 16 amino acids. Germline CDR1 reads LNHDA; CDR2 reads SQIVND (reference sequence). Trimming pared 4 bases from V and 4 bases from J, leaving 19 bases between. The CDR3 DNA reads as TGTGCCAGTAGTAGAGTGCTCAGGGGGACTGGAGAGACCCAGTACTTC. It translates to CASSRVLRGTGETQYF. Filled out from reference TRBV19 and TRBJ2-5, the complete variable domain reads DGGITQSPKYLFRKEGQNVTLSCEQNLNHDAMYWYRQDPGQGLRLIYYSQIVNDFQKGDIAEGYSVSREKKESFPLTVTSAQKNPTAFYLCASSRVLRGTGETQYFGPGTRLLVL.